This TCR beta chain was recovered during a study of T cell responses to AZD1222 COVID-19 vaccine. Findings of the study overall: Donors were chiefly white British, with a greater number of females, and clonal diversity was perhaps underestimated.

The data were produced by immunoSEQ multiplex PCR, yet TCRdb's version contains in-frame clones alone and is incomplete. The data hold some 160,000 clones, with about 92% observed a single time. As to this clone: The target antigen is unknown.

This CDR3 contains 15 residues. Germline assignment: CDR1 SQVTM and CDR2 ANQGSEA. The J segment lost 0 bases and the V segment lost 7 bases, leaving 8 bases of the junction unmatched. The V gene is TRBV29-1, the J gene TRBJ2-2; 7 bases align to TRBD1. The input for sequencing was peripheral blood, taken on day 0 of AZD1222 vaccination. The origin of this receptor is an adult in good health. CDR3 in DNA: TGCAGCGCCTCGGGACAGAGAACGAACACCGGGGAGCTGTTTTTT. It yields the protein CSASGQRTNTGELFF.